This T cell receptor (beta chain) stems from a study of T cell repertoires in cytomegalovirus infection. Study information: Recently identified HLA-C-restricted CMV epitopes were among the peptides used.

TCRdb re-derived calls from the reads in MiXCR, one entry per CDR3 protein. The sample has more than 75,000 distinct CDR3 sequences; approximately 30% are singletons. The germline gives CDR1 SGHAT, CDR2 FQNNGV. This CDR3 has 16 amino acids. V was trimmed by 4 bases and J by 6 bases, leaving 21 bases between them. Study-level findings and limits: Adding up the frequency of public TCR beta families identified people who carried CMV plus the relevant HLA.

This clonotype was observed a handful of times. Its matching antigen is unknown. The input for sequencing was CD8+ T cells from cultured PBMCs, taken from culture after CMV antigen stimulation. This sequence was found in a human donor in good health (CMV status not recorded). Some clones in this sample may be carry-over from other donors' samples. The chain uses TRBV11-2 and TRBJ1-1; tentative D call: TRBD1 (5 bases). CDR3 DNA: TGTGCCAGCAGCTCCTTAGCCCCAGGGCTTCGGGCTGAAGCTTTCTTT. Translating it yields CASSSLAPGLRAEAFF.